The 27 T cell receptor beta chains presented below share a single source sample, sequenced in a study of shared clonotypes between healthy human individuals. Sequenced by immunoSEQ multiplex PCR; TCRdb stores in-frame clones only, minus some. The sample has around 350,000 clones; roughly 80% are singletons. Sequenced input: memory CD4+ T cells sorted from blood. Subset noted: CD45RA-negative fraction. Every receptor here comes from a man in his thirties or forties in good health.

The genes are TRBV5-1 and TRBJ2-1, with TRBD1 as a possible D gene (6 bases). Trimming left V 0 bases short and J 5 bases short, with 15 bases between. This CDR3 spans 16 amino acids. Germline values: CDR1 SGHRS, CDR2 YFSETQ. Here the CDR3 DNA reads TGCGCCAGCAGCTTGGGACTCCGGGACACCAACAATGAGCAGTTCTTC. Its protein is CASSLGLRDTNNEQFF. Based on the CDR3 plus reference TRBV5-1 and TRBJ2-1, the full variable domain is KAGVTQTPRYLIKTRGQQVTLSCSPISGHRSVSWYQQTPGQGLQFLFEYFSETQRNKGNFPGRFSGRQFSNSRSEMNVSTLELGDSALYLCASSLGLRDTNNEQFFGPGTRLTVL.

The CDR3 DNA follows: TGTGCCACCAGCCTCAGAGACAGGATTAATCAGCCCCAGCATTTT. Translation gives CATSLRDRINQPQHF. This chain uses TRBV15 with TRBJ1-5; a weak D match, TRBD1 (6 bases). Germline CDR1 reads LNHNV; CDR2 reads YYDKDF (reference sequence). This CDR3 comprises 15 residues. V gave up 5 bases and J gave up 4 bases, with 15 bases separating them.

The chain links TRBV7-9 to TRBJ2-5, with D possibly being TRBD2 (6 bases). Germline V gene lookup returns CDR1 SEHNR and CDR2 FQNEAQ (reference sequence). The CDR3 is made up of 15 amino acids. The germline V and J ends were trimmed by 2 bases and 5 bases, with 15 bases remaining between them. The CDR3 is CASSLSTVAVETQYF. CDR3 DNA: TGTGCCAGCAGCTTAAGTACGGTAGCGGTGGAGACCCAGTACTTC.

This clone was counted many times. The chain joins TRBV7-3 to TRBJ2-3; 9 positions match TRBD2. Trimming at V came to 5 bases and at J to 5 bases, leaving 11 bases not matched to a gene. The germline V gene encodes CDR1 SGHTA and CDR2 FQGTGA. This CDR3 has 16 amino acids. The CDR3: CASSKNLAGNQDTQYF. CDR3 bases: TGTGCCAGCAGCAAGAATCTAGCGGGAAACCAAGATACGCAGTATTTT.

The rearrangement joins TRBV9 to TRBJ2-2; TRBD1 is a possible D gene (7 bases). The germline V gene encodes CDR1 SGDLS and CDR2 YYNGEE. Trimming removed 4 bases from V and 6 bases from J, with 16 bases in between. The CDR3 length is 15 residues. CDR3 amino acids: CASSPHQGGAGELFF. The CDR3 nucleotides read TGTGCCAGCAGCCCCCACCAGGGGGGCGCCGGGGAGCTGTTTTTT.

The chain joins TRBV11-3 to TRBJ2-5; 7 bases are shared with TRBD1. V dropped 5 bases and J dropped 1; count of bases not matched to a gene: 4. Looked up from germline, CDR1 is SGHNT and CDR2 is YENEEA. This CDR3 region has 14 residues. The CDR3 sequence: CASSTRDSQETQYF. CDR3 DNA sequence: TGTGCCAGCAGCACAAGGGACAGCCAAGAGACCCAGTACTTC.

The chain is built from TRBV11-2 and TRBJ2-3; D gene unclear. Trimming took 3 bases from V and 5 from J, leaving 3 bases between them. This CDR3 is 11 amino acids long. CDR1 is SGHAT, CDR2 FQNNGV, per germline. The CDR3 spells CASSFQDTQYF. In DNA, the CDR3 is TGTGCCAGCAGCTTTCAAGATACGCAGTATTTT.

This clone was recorded a few times. V gene TRBV11-2 combines with J gene TRBJ1-4, with D uncertain. The CDR3 spans 16 residues. Trimming left V 5 bases short and J 6 bases short, with 19 bases between. CDR1 and CDR2 from the germline V gene are SGHAT and FQNNGV. CDR3: CASSLMGFLGDEKLFF. CDR3 nucleotide sequence: TGTGCCAGCAGCCTCATGGGTTTTTTAGGTGATGAAAAACTGTTTTTT.

The chain recombines TRBV2 with TRBJ1-1, with no clear D. The CDR3 totals 15 residues. From germline, CDR1 is SNHLY and CDR2 FYNNEI. The germline V and J ends were trimmed by 6 bases and 1 base, with 15 bases remaining between them. CDR3 protein: CASRLYTDANTEAFF. CDR3 nucleotide sequence: TGTGCCAGCAGACTGTATACAGATGCGAACACTGAAGCTTTCTTT.

V usage is TRBV14 and J usage is TRBJ2-7, with D hard to call. From germline, CDR1 is SGHDN and CDR2 FVKESK. Trimming stripped 0 bases from V and 2 bases from J, with 23 bases between. The length of the CDR3 is 19 residues. The CDR3 loop reads CASSQDGLGVGSSAYEQYF. The DNA for the CDR3 is TGTGCCAGCAGCCAAGACGGTCTCGGTGTGGGCAGCTCCGCCTACGAGCAGTACTTC.

This clone was observed a handful of times. The CDR3 region has the DNA TGCGCCAGCAGCCCCCGGGGAGCGGGAGTCTACGAGCAGTACTTC. Translating gives CASSPRGAGVYEQYF. The V and J genes are TRBV5-1 and TRBJ2-7; 8 bases align to TRBD2. Germline V gene data show CDR1 as SGHRS and CDR2 as YFSETQ. CDR3 length: 15 amino acids. V gave up 4 bases and J gave up 3 bases; unmatched junction bases: 9.

The chain couples TRBV4-2 to TRBJ1-1; D is uncertain. The CDR3 has 14 amino acids. Germline V lookup: CDR1 LGHNA, CDR2 YNFKEQ. V was trimmed by 0 bases and J by 1 base, leaving 6 bases between them. CDR3 loop: CASSQDIENTEAFF. CDR3 bases: TGTGCCAGCAGCCAAGATATCGAGAACACTGAAGCTTTCTTT.

The chain employs TRBV2 and TRBJ2-7, with D tentatively TRBD1 or TRBD2 (5 bases each). The CDR3 covers 14 residues. The germline V gene has CDR1 SNHLY and CDR2 FYNNEI. V lost 6 bases and J 0 bases, leaving 12 bases between the germline ends. CDR3 DNA: TGTGCCAGCAGGCCCGGGACGAACTCCTACGAGCAGTACTTC. Its protein is CASRPGTNSYEQYF.

The CDR3 spells CSVTDRDRGWDEQFF. Written as DNA, the CDR3 is TGCAGCGTCACCGACCGGGACAGGGGTTGGGATGAGCAGTTCTTC. V gene TRBV29-1 combines with J gene TRBJ2-1; 10 nucleotides match TRBD1. Germline loops: CDR1 SQVTM, CDR2 ANQGSEA. Trimming cost V 6 bases and J 8 bases; bases outside gene matches: 13. The CDR3 runs to 15 residues.

As regards this clone: Other nucleotide sequences from this sample produce the same CDR3. The chain joins TRBV18 to TRBJ2-1, with D hard to call. Germline V lookup: CDR1 KGHSH, CDR2 LQKENI. V lost 3 bases and J lost 5, with 2 bases in between. The CDR3 is 11 amino acids. CDR3 nucleotide sequence: TGTGCCAGCTCACCTGACAATGAGCAGTTCTTC. This codes for CASSPDNEQFF.

The chain employs TRBV7-9 and TRBJ1-5, with TRBD1 as a possible D gene (5 bases). The V gene's germline CDR1 is SEHNR and CDR2 FQNEAQ (reference sequence). The ends were cut back, 2 bases at V and 3 bases at J, with 8 bases in the middle. The CDR3 is 14 amino acids. In DNA, the CDR3 is TGTGCCAGCAGCTTATGGGACCACAATCAGCCCCAGCATTTT. Protein sequence: CASSLWDHNQPQHF.

This clone was observed a handful of times. The gene calls are TRBV7-9 and TRBJ1-2, with a tentative D call TRBD1 (5 bases). The V and J ends lost 3 bases and 7 bases respectively, with 15 bases between them. The CDR3 is 14 amino acids. Germline V gene lookup returns CDR1 SEHNR and CDR2 FQNEAQ (reference sequence). The CDR3 spells CASSFMGDRGGYTF. CDR3 bases: TGTGCCAGCAGCTTTATGGGGGACCGCGGTGGCTACACCTTC.

To note about this clone: Other DNA sequences from this sample encode an identical CDR3 as well. The chain combines TRBV5-1 with TRBJ2-3; D is undetermined. Trimming stripped 1 base from V and 6 bases from J, with 3 bases between. This CDR3 comprises 11 residues. Germline CDR1 reads SGHRS; CDR2 reads YFSETQ. This CDR3 reads CASSLLDTQYF. CDR3 bases: TGCGCCAGCAGCTTGTTGGATACGCAGTATTTT.

The V gene is TRBV29-1, the J gene TRBJ2-3, with D possibly matching TRBD1 (6 bases). Germline V gives CDR1 SQVTM, CDR2 ANQGSEA. V lost 6 bases and J 2 bases, leaving 12 bases between the germline ends. The length of the CDR3 is 13 residues. The DNA of the CDR3 is TGCAGCGTGTTGAAGGGGGTCACAGATACGCAGTATTTT. Translation: CSVLKGVTDTQYF.

The genes are TRBV2 and TRBJ2-2, with 7 bases matching TRBD1. The CDR3 has 13 residues. The V gene's germline CDR1 is SNHLY and CDR2 FYNNEI. Losses at the gene ends were 6 bases for V and 6 bases for J; bases not matched to a gene: 4. The CDR3 loop reads CASREQGPGELFF. For the CDR3, the DNA is TGTGCCAGCAGAGAACAGGGGCCCGGGGAGCTGTTTTTT.

The V call is TRBV10-1, the J call TRBJ2-2; perhaps TRBD2 as D (5 bases). CDR1 WNHNN and CDR2 SYGVQD come from the germline V gene (reference sequence). This CDR3 spans 14 amino acids. The V end lost 2 bases, the J end lost 7 bases, and 11 bases lay between the germline ends. CDR3 in DNA: TGCGCCAGCAGTGAGGGTACGGGGAACGGGGAGCTGTTTTTT. Translation: CASSEGTGNGELFF.

The chain joins TRBV2 to TRBJ2-7, with 8 nucleotides matching TRBD2. CDR1 is SNHLY and CDR2 is FYNNEI in the germline V gene. Unmatched junction bases numbered 8, after V lost 4 bases and J lost 6 bases. The CDR3 is 14 amino acids. In DNA form, the CDR3 reads TGTGCCAGCAGTGCGGGACTAGGGGTTGTCGAGCAGTACTTC. Residues: CASSAGLGVVEQYF.

This clone was observed many times. The V call is TRBV19, the J call TRBJ2-3; 9 nucleotides match TRBD1. This CDR3 comprises 16 residues. Germline CDR1 and CDR2: LNHDA and SQIVND (reference sequence). J gave up 2 bases and V 3 bases, and 6 bases lay outside the gene matches. CDR3: CASSIGDRGYTDTQYF. The CDR3 nucleotides read TGTGCCAGTAGTATTGGAGACAGGGGGTACACAGATACGCAGTATTTT.

The DNA of the CDR3 is TGTGCCAGCAGCTCCCGGGACACAAACACTGAAGCTTTCTTT. Translated: CASSSRDTNTEAFF. The chain uses TRBV5-4 and TRBJ1-1; D perhaps matches TRBD1 (6 bases). Trimming pared 3 bases from V and 2 bases from J, leaving 11 bases between. There are 14 residues in the CDR3. Germline V CDR1 and CDR2: SGHNT, YYREEE (reference sequence).

The rearrangement uses TRBV4-1 and TRBJ2-3, with D perhaps being TRBD1 or TRBD2 (5 bases each). This CDR3 comprises 18 residues. Germline CDR1 and CDR2: MGHRA and YSYEKL. V lost 4 bases and J 3 bases, leaving 23 bases between the germline ends. The CDR3: CASSPHPLLAGGTDTQYF. DNA of the CDR3: TGCGCCAGCAGCCCCCACCCCCTCCTAGCTGGGGGAACAGATACGCAGTATTTT.

The rearrangement links TRBV19 to TRBJ2-2, with D maybe TRBD1 (5 bases). Germline V gene lookup returns CDR1 LNHDA and CDR2 SQIVND (reference sequence). CDR3 length: 18 amino acids. The V end lost 3 bases, the J end lost 4 bases, and 21 bases lay between the germline ends. The CDR3 loop reads CASSIFFWVQGTTGELFF. The CDR3 bases are TGTGCCAGTAGTATCTTTTTTTGGGTTCAGGGTACCACCGGGGAGCTGTTTTTT.

This clone was recorded only once. This sequence joins TRBV7-2 and TRBJ2-7; 8 nucleotides agree with TRBD2. Germline-derived CDR1 and CDR2 are SGHTA and FQGNSA. The V segment lost 4 bases and the J segment 5 bases; nucleotides outside the gene matches: 10. The CDR3 totals 15 residues. The CDR3 nucleotides are TGTGCCAGCAGCTCGGTGATAGCGGGACCCCACGAGCAGTACTTC. It yields the protein CASSSVIAGPHEQYF.